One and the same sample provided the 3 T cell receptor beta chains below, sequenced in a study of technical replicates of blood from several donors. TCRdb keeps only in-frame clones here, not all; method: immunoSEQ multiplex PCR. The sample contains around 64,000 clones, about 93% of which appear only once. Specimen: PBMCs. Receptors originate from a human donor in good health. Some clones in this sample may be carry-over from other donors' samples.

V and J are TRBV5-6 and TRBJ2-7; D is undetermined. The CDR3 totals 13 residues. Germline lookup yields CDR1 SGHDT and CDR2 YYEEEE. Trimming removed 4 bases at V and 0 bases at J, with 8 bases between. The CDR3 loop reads CASSPGFSYEQYF. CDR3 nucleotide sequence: TGTGCCAGCAGCCCAGGATTCTCCTACGAGCAGTACTTC.

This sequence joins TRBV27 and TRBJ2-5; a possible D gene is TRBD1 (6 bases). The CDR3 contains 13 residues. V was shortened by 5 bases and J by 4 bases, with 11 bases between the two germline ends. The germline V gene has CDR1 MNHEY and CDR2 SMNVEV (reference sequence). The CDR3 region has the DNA TGTGCCAGCAGTAACAGGGAAGGAGAGACCCAGTACTTC. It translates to CASSNREGETQYF.

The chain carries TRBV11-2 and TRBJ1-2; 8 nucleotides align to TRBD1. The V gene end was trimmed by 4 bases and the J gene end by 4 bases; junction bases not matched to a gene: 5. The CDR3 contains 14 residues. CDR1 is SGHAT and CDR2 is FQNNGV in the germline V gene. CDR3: CASSSGQGIYGYTF. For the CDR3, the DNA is TGTGCCAGCAGCTCTGGACAGGGAATCTATGGCTACACCTTC. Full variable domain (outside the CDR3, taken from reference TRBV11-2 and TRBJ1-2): EAGVAQSPRYKIIEKRQSVAFWCNPISGHATLYWYQQILGQGPKLLIQFQNNGVVDDSQLPKDRFSAERLKGVDSTLKIQPAKLEDSAVYLCASSSGQGIYGYTFGSGTRLTVV.